The 31 T cell receptor beta chains reported below all come from one sample, sequenced in a study of blood T cell repertoires in COVID-19. TCRdb keeps only in-frame clones here, not all; method: immunoSEQ multiplex PCR. The table lists 300,000 or so clones, approximately 88% of them singletons. Specimen: peripheral blood. The source of these receptors is a man between 18 and 35 years old who had recovered from COVID-19.

This clone was counted once. The chain carries TRBV3-1 (or the pseudogene TRBV3-2) and TRBJ1-2, with no clear D. Trimming shortened V by 1 base and J by 2 bases, and 5 bases separated the two germline ends. The CDR3 has 13 residues. Looked up from germline, CDR1 is LGHDT and CDR2 is YNNKEL (reference sequence). CDR3 sequence: CASSQGENYGYTF. CDR3 coding DNA: TGTGCCAGCAGCCAAGGGGAGAACTATGGCTACACCTTC.

This clone was counted between two and nine times. In DNA form, the CDR3 reads TGTGCCAGCAGTTCCGAGCGGAACAATGAGCAGTTCTTC. It codes for CASSSERNNEQFF. This chain joins TRBV6-5 and TRBJ2-1, with D possibly matching TRBD2 (5 bases). The ends were cut back, 4 bases at V and 5 bases at J, with 9 bases in the middle. Germline CDR1 MNHEY, CDR2 SVGAGI. This CDR3 contains 13 residues.

Comments on this clone: Other nucleotide sequences in the sample specify the same CDR3. The gene calls are TRBV5-1 and TRBJ1-1, with D perhaps TRBD1 (5 bases). The V end was cut by 4 bases, the J end by 1 base, with 8 bases between. The CDR3 runs 13 residues. Germline V lookup: CDR1 SGHRS, CDR2 YFSETQ. The CDR3 spells CASSLTGNTEAFF. CDR3 DNA: TGCGCCAGCAGCCTTACAGGGAACACTGAAGCTTTCTTT.

This sequence joins TRBV3-1 (or the pseudogene TRBV3-2) and TRBJ2-1; TRBD2 agrees at 11 bases. Losses at the gene ends were 6 bases for V and 5 bases for J; bases not matched to a gene: 9. This CDR3 contains 16 residues. Germline CDR1 is LGHDT and CDR2 is YNNKEL (reference sequence). This CDR3 reads CASRTATSGTNNEQFF. DNA for the CDR3: TGTGCCAGCAGGACTGCGACTAGCGGGACAAACAATGAGCAGTTCTTC.

V and J are TRBV7-9 and TRBJ1-5; D perhaps matches TRBD1 (5 bases). The CDR3 has 17 residues. Germline values: CDR1 SEHNR, CDR2 FQNEAQ (reference sequence). The V end was cut by 0 bases, the J end by 0 bases, with 12 bases between. The CDR3 DNA sequence: TGTGCCAGCAGCTTAGCGCAAGGGGAAAATAGCAATCAGCCCCAGCATTTT. Its translation is CASSLAQGENSNQPQHF.

J is TRBJ1-2 and V is TRBV28, with D uncertain. This CDR3 has 15 residues. V was trimmed by 1 base and J by 1 base, leaving 10 bases between them. Germline V CDR1 and CDR2: MDHEN, SYDVKM. The CDR3 DNA reads as TGTGCCAGCAGTTTATCACAAGAACGTAACTATGGCTACACCTTC. Encoded protein: CASSLSQERNYGYTF.

The rearrangement links TRBV4-1 to TRBJ2-7; 10 positions match TRBD1. The germline CDR1 and CDR2 sequences are MGHRA and YSYEKL. The CDR3 runs to 15 residues. J gave up 2 bases and V 5 bases, and 6 bases lay outside the gene matches. CDR3 sequence: CASSGTGALPYEQYF. CDR3 nucleotide sequence: TGCGCCAGCAGCGGGACAGGGGCGCTACCCTACGAGCAGTACTTC.

The rearrangement joins TRBV9 to TRBJ2-3; 8 bases align to TRBD1. The germline CDR1 and CDR2 sequences are SGDLS and YYNGEE. The CDR3 loop spans 16 amino acids. V lost 0 bases and J lost 3; bases outside the gene matches: 6. This CDR3 reads CASSVVGTGGTDTQYF. The CDR3 DNA sequence: TGTGCCAGCAGCGTAGTGGGGACAGGAGGAACAGATACGCAGTATTTT.

The V gene is TRBV7-8, the J gene TRBJ2-7; 11 bases are a match to TRBD2. The CDR3 runs to 15 residues. V was pared by 0 bases and J by 7 bases, with 5 bases of the junction left unmatched. The germline CDR1 and CDR2 sequences are SGHVS and FQNEAQ. The DNA of the CDR3 is TGTGCCAGCAGCTTAGCTAGCGGGAGGGCCCGGGAGCAGTACTTC. The encoded protein is CASSLASGRAREQYF.

The CDR3 sequence: CASSLGHGEINYGYTF. The CDR3 DNA reads TGTGCCAGCAGCTTGGGACATGGGGAGATTAACTATGGCTACACCTTC. V usage is TRBV7-9 and J usage is TRBJ1-2, with a possible D match to TRBD1 (6 bases). In germline, CDR1 is SEHNR, CDR2 FQNEAQ (reference sequence). The V end lost 3 bases, the J end lost 1 base, and 15 bases lay between the germline ends. CDR3 length equals 16 residues. Full variable domain (missing parts from reference TRBV7-9 and TRBJ1-2): DTGVSQNPRHKITKRGQNVTFRCDPISEHNRLYWYRQTLGQGPEFLTYFQNEAQLEKSRLLSDRFSAERPKGSFSTLEIQRTEQGDSAMYLCASSLGHGEINYGYTFGSGTRLTVV.

V is TRBV12-3 or TRBV12-4 and J is TRBJ2-7; D is unclear. This CDR3 comprises 13 residues. With 3 bases removed from V and 3 bases from J, the gap between germline ends came to 9 bases. CDR3 loop: CASSFIRGYEQYF. The CDR3 DNA reads TGTGCCAGCAGTTTCATCAGAGGCTACGAGCAGTACTTC.

The chain has TRBV11-2 and TRBJ2-7, with D perhaps matching TRBD1 (6 bases). The V and J ends lost 3 bases and 0 bases respectively, with 12 bases between them. The germline V gene has CDR1 SGHAT and CDR2 FQNNGV. This CDR3 region has 15 residues. The CDR3 region is CASSFQGISSYEQYF. CDR3 coding DNA: TGTGCCAGCAGCTTCCAGGGGATTAGCTCCTACGAGCAGTACTTC.

This rearrangement joins TRBV2 to TRBJ2-1; 10 bases are shared with TRBD1. Germline V gives CDR1 SNHLY, CDR2 FYNNEI. V was clipped by 4 bases and J by 5 bases; unmatched bases: 17. The CDR3 runs 19 residues. The CDR3, as DNA: TGTGCCAGCAGTGGCCCGACAGGGGGCTATCGGGAGGGCCACAATGAGCAGTTCTTC. It codes for CASSGPTGGYREGHNEQFF.

The chain carries TRBV18 and TRBJ1-4; D may be TRBD1 (5 bases). This CDR3 has 16 amino acids. Germline values: CDR1 KGHSH, CDR2 LQKENI. The ends were cut back, 6 bases at V and 2 bases at J, with 16 bases in the middle. The DNA for the CDR3 is TGTGCCAGCTCCCCTCTACCGGGGGGGACTAATGAAAAACTGTTTTTT. Amino acids: CASSPLPGGTNEKLFF.

The chain uses TRBV20-1 and TRBJ1-1; 7 positions match TRBD1. Germline V lookup: CDR1 DFQATT, CDR2 SNEGSKA (reference sequence). This CDR3 has 10 amino acids. The V gene end was trimmed by 6 bases and the J gene end by 10 bases; junction bases not matched to a gene: 5. The CDR3 here is CSAGGERAFF. Written as DNA, the CDR3 is TGCAGTGCAGGGGGCGAGAGAGCTTTCTTT.

The rearrangement uses TRBV3-1 (or the pseudogene TRBV3-2) and TRBJ2-3; possibly TRBD2 for D (5 bases). CDR1 and CDR2 from the germline V gene are LGHDT and YNNKEL (reference sequence). The CDR3 loop spans 12 amino acids. V lost 8 bases and J lost 8, with 14 bases in between. CDR3 protein: CASGARVGTQYF. DNA of the CDR3: TGTGCCAGCGGAGCGAGGGTGGGTACGCAGTATTTT.

A few counts support this clone. The chain is built from TRBV3-1 (or the pseudogene TRBV3-2) and TRBJ1-6; the D gene is possibly TRBD1 (5 bases). CDR3 length equals 12 residues. V was shortened by 4 bases and J by 9 bases, with 7 bases between the two germline ends. Germline assignment: CDR1 LGHDT and CDR2 YNNKEL (reference sequence). CDR3 region: CASSPGGSPLHF. Written as DNA, the CDR3 is TGTGCCAGCAGCCCGGGGGGTTCACCCCTCCACTTT.

The chain joins TRBV6-5 to TRBJ2-2, with 8 bases aligning to TRBD1. CDR1 is MNHEY and CDR2 is SVGAGI in the germline V gene. Germline trimming cut 5 bases from V and 6 bases from J; bases unmatched to any gene: 5. This CDR3 has 14 residues. CDR3 DNA sequence: TGTGCCAGCAGTATCTTACAGGGGGCCGGGGAGCTGTTTTTT. Its translation is CASSILQGAGELFF.

The chain recombines TRBV5-4 with TRBJ2-1, with TRBD1 matching 8 bases. The V gene end was trimmed by 0 bases and the J gene end by 7 bases; junction bases not matched to a gene: 12. The CDR3 is 17 residues long. In germline, CDR1 is SGHNT, CDR2 YYREEE (reference sequence). The CDR3 nucleotides read TGTGCCAGCAGCTTGGCCCTTGGACAGGGTAGTTTTAATGAGCAGTTCTTC. This encodes CASSLALGQGSFNEQFF.

This clone appeared a few times. V usage is TRBV7-9 and J usage is TRBJ2-3, with D possibly TRBD2 on 7 matching bases. Germline V lookup: CDR1 SEHNR, CDR2 FQNEAQ (reference sequence). The CDR3 totals 15 residues. The germline V and J ends were trimmed by 8 bases and 6 bases, with 21 bases remaining between them. The CDR3 is CASFYFEGGIDTQYF. Here the CDR3 DNA reads TGTGCCAGCTTTTACTTCGAGGGGGGGATTGATACGCAGTATTTT.

This chain links TRBV11-1 with TRBJ2-3; a weak D match, TRBD1 (7 bases). V gave up 3 bases and J gave up 3 bases, with 13 bases separating them. The CDR3 has 15 residues. CDR1 and CDR2 from the germline V gene are SGHAT and FQDESV (reference sequence). CDR3 region: CASSFQGGLTDTQYF. The DNA of the CDR3 is TGTGCCAGCAGCTTCCAGGGGGGTTTGACAGATACGCAGTATTTT.

V usage is TRBV19 and J usage is TRBJ2-1; 8 bases match TRBD2. With V trimmed by 7 bases and J by 3 bases, 8 bases remained unmatched. CDR1 is LNHDA and CDR2 is SQIVND in the germline V gene (reference sequence). This CDR3 spans 15 amino acids. The CDR3 bases are TGTGCCAGTACCCCCCGGGGGGGGAACTACAATGAGCAGTTCTTC. This codes for CASTPRGGNYNEQFF.

The sample holds one count of this clone. This rearrangement joins TRBV19 to TRBJ1-3; no reliable D call. V lost 6 bases, J lost 0 bases, and 12 bases lay in between. CDR1 is LNHDA and CDR2 is SQIVND in the germline V gene (reference sequence). The CDR3 covers 15 residues. The CDR3 protein is CASRAYGGSGNTIYF. The CDR3 coding sequence is TGTGCCAGTAGAGCATACGGAGGCTCTGGAAACACCATATATTTT.

The J gene is TRBJ1-2, the V gene TRBV10-3, with 7 bases that match TRBD1. The CDR3 loop spans 14 amino acids. Germline V gene lookup returns CDR1 ENHRY and CDR2 SYGVKD. Losses at the gene ends were 7 bases for V and 7 bases for J; bases not matched to a gene: 12. The CDR3 sequence is CAIKGEGAQGGYTF. For the CDR3, the DNA is TGTGCCATCAAAGGAGAGGGGGCGCAGGGTGGCTACACCTTC.

The V gene is TRBV12-5, the J gene TRBJ2-1; D is possibly TRBD2 (6 bases). CDR1 and CDR2 from the germline V gene are LGHNT and FRNRAP. CDR3 length: 15 amino acids. V shed 0 bases and J shed 15 bases, with 21 bases lying between them. The CDR3: CASGLVASVPRPPFF. CDR3 DNA: TGTGCTAGTGGTTTGGTCGCTAGCGTGCCTCGGCCGCCGTTCTTC.

The CDR3 is CASSPMTGQDTQYF. For the CDR3, the DNA is TGTGCCAGCAGCCCGATGACAGGGCAAGATACGCAGTATTTT. The rearrangement links TRBV7-9 to TRBJ2-3, with TRBD1 identical over 7 bases. Losses at the gene ends were 5 bases for V and 5 bases for J; bases not matched to a gene: 7. Germline CDR1 is SEHNR and CDR2 is FQNEAQ (reference sequence). The CDR3 consists of 14 residues. The whole variable domain, remainder taken from reference TRBV7-9 and TRBJ2-3, is DTGVSQNPRHKITKRGQNVTFRCDPISEHNRLYWYRQTLGQGPEFLTYFQNEAQLEKSRLLSDRFSAERPKGSFSTLEIQRTEQGDSAMYLCASSPMTGQDTQYFGPGTRLTVL.

This chain uses TRBV6-5 with TRBJ1-1; maybe TRBD1 (6 bases). Trimming removed 6 bases at V and 1 base at J, with 9 bases between. This CDR3 is 13 amino acids long. Germline loops: CDR1 MNHEY, CDR2 SVGAGI. The CDR3 loop is CASRVQGNTEAFF. The CDR3 nucleotides are TGTGCCAGCAGGGTACAGGGGAACACTGAAGCTTTCTTT.

The table lists this clone with a count of one. The genes are TRBV18 and TRBJ1-1; D is perhaps TRBD1 (5 bases). Germline V gene lookup returns CDR1 KGHSH and CDR2 LQKENI. CDR3 length: 15 amino acids. Trimming cost V 2 bases and J 4 bases, with 14 bases left between them. In nucleotides, the CDR3 is TGTGCCAGCTCACCAGTAAGCGACAGAGCCACTGAAGCTTTCTTT. Translated, it gives CASSPVSDRATEAFF.

The rearrangement joins TRBV19 to TRBJ2-1; a weak D match, TRBD2 (5 bases). V was shortened by 6 bases and J by 7 bases, with 10 bases between the two germline ends. The CDR3 totals 12 residues. In germline, CDR1 is LNHDA, CDR2 SQIVND (reference sequence). The CDR3 nucleotides read TGTGCCAGTAGAGCGGACGCAAATGAGCAGTTCTTC. It is translated as CASRADANEQFF.

V usage is TRBV6-5 and J usage is TRBJ1-5; perhaps TRBD1 as D (6 bases). Germline values: CDR1 MNHEY, CDR2 SVGAGI. Trimming left V 2 bases short and J 0 bases short, with 8 bases between. This CDR3 contains 15 residues. CDR3 region: CASSYNRDSNQPQHF. CDR3 sequence (DNA): TGTGCCAGCAGTTACAACAGGGATAGCAATCAGCCCCAGCATTTT.

V is TRBV27 and J is TRBJ2-7, with 11 positions matching TRBD1. The CDR3 extends over 14 amino acids. After removal of 5 bases from V and 5 bases from J, the junction contained 5 bases not matched to a gene. The germline CDR1 and CDR2 sequences are MNHEY and SMNVEV (reference sequence). CDR3 DNA: TGTGCCAGCAGTCCGGGACAGGGGGGCCACGAGCAGTACTTC. Its protein is CASSPGQGGHEQYF.